The entry that follows covers one T cell receptor beta chain sequence. What it binds is unknown. This sample is part of a study of T-cell memory formation after mild COVID-19. TCR alpha and TCR beta cDNA libraries carrying sample barcodes and UMIs were produced by 5'RACE using constant-segment primers. MiXCR was run by TCRdb on the 5' RACE reads, yielding one entry per CDR3 protein. This table has a few hundred thousand distinct CDR3 sequences, 7.5% to 10% appearing once. General observations from the study: The authors left the SARS-CoV-2 specificity of second-wave clones peaking on day 37 unconfirmed. The study found balanced CD4/CD8 in clones contracting day 15 to 85 and a CD4+ lean in later expanders.

The receptor was isolated from a man aged 18 to 29 who had mild COVID-19 (a few samples of this study predate the infection). Cell type and time point are not known. Sequenced: PBMCs or a T cell subset sorted from them (not recorded which).

The CDR3 reads CASSVGAVETQYF. As DNA, the CDR3 is TGTGCCAGCAGCGTAGGGGCCGTGGAGACCCAGTACTTC. V and J are TRBV9 and TRBJ2-5, with unresolved D. CDR3 length: 13 amino acids. Germline values: CDR1 SGDLS, CDR2 YYNGEE. V dropped 0 bases and J dropped 5 bases, with 8 bases sitting between them. The whole variable domain, remainder taken from reference TRBV9 and TRBJ2-5, is DSGVTQTPKHLITATGQRVTLRCSPRSGDLSVYWYQQSLDQGLQFLIQYYNGEERAKGNILERFSAQQFPDLHSELNLSSLELGDSALYFCASSVGAVETQYFGPGTRLLVL.